The 8 T cell receptor beta chains below were found in one sample sequenced in a study of persistence of HIV-infected CD4 T cells. The libraries were made with immunoSEQ version 4 in survey mode. Produced via immunoSEQ multiplex PCR; TCRdb's table is partial and in-frame only. The repertoire consists of 40,000 to 45,000 clones, with around 90% occurring once and the leading ten covering about 0.94%. For these receptors, no antigen is known. Cells were stimulated nonspecifically with anti-CD3/anti-CD28 magnetic beads. Responding CD4+ T cells were sorted by upregulation of both CD40 ligand and CD69. Sequenced material: CD4+ T cells sorted from PBMCs after approximately 19-hour stimulation, taken from a patient who received antiretroviral therapy. These receptors came from an adult man with HIV who was CMV-seropositive.

The rearrangement uses TRBV19 and TRBJ1-1; D gene unclear. There are 15 residues in the CDR3. The germline V and J ends were trimmed by 5 bases and 0 bases, with 13 bases remaining between them. Looked up from germline, CDR1 is LNHDA and CDR2 is SQIVND (reference sequence). Here the CDR3 reads CASSPGLGMNTEAFF. In nucleotides, the CDR3 is TGTGCCAGTAGTCCAGGACTGGGGATGAACACTGAAGCTTTCTTT.

The DNA of the CDR3 is TGTGCCACCAGTGAGCGGGACAGGGAAGGCTACACCTTC. It is translated as CATSERDREGYTF. The V gene is TRBV24-1, the J gene TRBJ1-2; 9 bases map to TRBD1. Germline CDR1 KGHDR, CDR2 SFDVKD. J lost 8 bases, V lost 4 bases, and 4 bases had no gene match. The CDR3 length is 13 residues.

This rearrangement joins TRBV6-5 to TRBJ2-7, with a tentative D call TRBD1 (6 bases). The CDR3 has 14 amino acids. The V gene's germline CDR1 is MNHEY and CDR2 SVGAGI. The germline V and J ends were trimmed by 8 bases and 0 bases, with 14 bases remaining between them. CDR3 nucleotide sequence: TGTGCCAGCGCAGCAGGGGATGTCTCCTACGAGCAGTACTTC. It translates to CASAAGDVSYEQYF.

V usage is TRBV6-5 and J usage is TRBJ2-3; maybe TRBD1 (6 bases). Trimming cost V 6 bases and J 0 bases, with 13 bases left between them. The CDR3 totals 15 residues. Germline CDR1 reads MNHEY; CDR2 reads SVGAGI. CDR3 loop: CASRSQGLSTDTQYF. DNA of the CDR3: TGTGCCAGCAGATCACAGGGTTTAAGCACAGATACGCAGTATTTT.

This clone was counted only a few times. V usage is TRBV7-6 and J usage is TRBJ2-4; D gene ambiguous. Germline V gives CDR1 SGHVS, CDR2 FNYEAQ. This CDR3 contains 13 residues. Trimming took off 1 base at V and 6 bases at J, with 7 bases between the two ends. The CDR3 here is CASSLGSGNIQYF. DNA for the CDR3: TGTGCCAGCAGCTTAGGCTCGGGAAACATTCAGTACTTC.

The V call is TRBV18, the J call TRBJ2-3; 7 bases are shared with TRBD1. This CDR3 has 16 residues. V lost 2 bases to trimming and J lost 3 bases; unmatched junction nucleotides: 8. CDR1 KGHSH and CDR2 LQKENI come from the germline V gene. CDR3 sequence reads: CASSPNARGITDTQYF. The DNA of the CDR3 is TGTGCCAGCTCACCAAATGCCAGGGGGATAACAGATACGCAGTATTTT. The full variable domain, completed using reference TRBV18 and TRBJ2-3, is NAGVMQNPRHLVRRRGQEARLRCSPMKGHSHVYWYRQLPEEGLKFMVYLQKENIIDESGMPKERFSAEFPKEGPSILRIQQVVRGDSAAYFCASSPNARGITDTQYFGPGTRLTVL.

The gene calls are TRBV28 and TRBJ2-7; unclear D gene. Trimming pared 3 bases from V and 6 bases from J, leaving 6 bases between. CDR1 MDHEN and CDR2 SYDVKM come from the germline V gene. The CDR3 is 11 amino acids. The CDR3: CASSFKSEQYF. DNA of the CDR3: TGTGCCAGCAGTTTTAAGTCCGAGCAGTACTTC.

This chain joins TRBV5-4 and TRBJ2-2; 12 bases line up with TRBD2. The length of the CDR3 is 15 residues. CDR1 and CDR2 from the germline V gene are SGHNT and YYREEE (reference sequence). J was trimmed by 6 bases and V by 3 bases; bases with no gene match: 3. CDR3 region: CASSSGLAGPGELFF. CDR3 nucleotides: TGTGCCAGCAGCTCGGGACTAGCGGGTCCCGGGGAGCTGTTTTTT.